Here is one T cell receptor (beta chain) with its context. As originally analysed: Researchers report that nucleated cell counts were estimated from reference gene primer amplification. TCRdb's table, derived via immunoSEQ multiplex PCR, lists solely in-frame clones and lacks some. V and J calls and clone size are copied from that table; D and trimming were computed from the DNA. The table has roughly 150,000 clones, roughly 85% seen once. Participants' own reports of clinical history determined their cohort assignment. CDR1 is MNHEY and CDR2 is SMNVEV in the germline V gene (reference sequence). The CDR3 loop spans 16 amino acids. Trimming shortened V by 10 bases and J by 3 bases, and 19 bases separated the two germline ends. This record comes from a study of blood T cell repertoires in COVID-19. Study-level background: The samples span acute and convalescent COVID-19 from the United States, Italy and Spain. T cells, B-cell-depleted T cells, or PBMCs provided the cDNA or gDNA that served as material.

This chain links TRBV27 with TRBJ1-6; D gene ambiguous. This TCR derives from a woman aged 70-85 years in a cohort exposed to, infected with or recovered from COVID-19 (not recorded which). Sequencing input: PBMCs or T cells enriched from blood (not recorded which). CDR3 in DNA: TGTGCCATCCCAACCCTGGGAGCTTTCTATAATTCACCCCTCCACTTT. This encodes CAIPTLGAFYNSPLHF.